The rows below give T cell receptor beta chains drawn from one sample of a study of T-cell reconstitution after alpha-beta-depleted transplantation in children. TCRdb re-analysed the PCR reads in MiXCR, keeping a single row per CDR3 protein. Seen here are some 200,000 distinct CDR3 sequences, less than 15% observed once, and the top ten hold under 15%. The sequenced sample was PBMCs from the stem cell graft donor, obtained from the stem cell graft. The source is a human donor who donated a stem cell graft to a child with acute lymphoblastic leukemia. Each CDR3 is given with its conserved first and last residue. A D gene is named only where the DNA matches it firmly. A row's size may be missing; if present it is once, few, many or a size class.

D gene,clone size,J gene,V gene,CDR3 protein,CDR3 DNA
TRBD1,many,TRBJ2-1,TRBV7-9,CASSLATGGGEQFF,TGTGCCAGCAGCTTAGCCACAGGGGGCGGGGAGCAGTTCTTC
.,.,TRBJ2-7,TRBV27,CASSLSAGNGYEQYF,TGTGCCAGCAGTTTATCTGCCGGAAACGGATACGAGCAGTACTTC
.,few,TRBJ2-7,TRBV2,CASRGQAAHEQYF,TGTGCCAGCCGAGGACAAGCTGCCCACGAGCAGTACTTC
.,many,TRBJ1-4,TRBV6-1,CASTEQGLGNEKLFF,TGTGCCAGCACCGAGCAGGGATTGGGAAATGAAAAACTGTTTTTT
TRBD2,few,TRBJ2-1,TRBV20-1,CSAAGTSLYNEQFF,TGCAGTGCTGCCGGGACTAGCCTCTACAATGAGCAGTTCTTC
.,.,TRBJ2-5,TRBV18,CASSPYQETQYF,TGTGCCAGCTCACCTTACCAAGAGACCCAGTACTTC
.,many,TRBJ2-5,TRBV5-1,CASSLYTGETQYF,TGCGCCAGCAGCTTGTATACGGGAGAGACCCAGTACTTC
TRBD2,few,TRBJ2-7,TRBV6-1,CASSGAGEPYEQYF,TGTGCCAGCAGTGGGGCGGGAGAGCCTTACGAGCAGTACTTC
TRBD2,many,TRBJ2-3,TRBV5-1,CASSPWAGDADTQYF,TGCGCCAGCAGCCCCTGGGCGGGAGACGCAGATACGCAGTATTTT
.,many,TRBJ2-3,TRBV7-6,CASSVSDVNTQYF,TGTGCCAGCAGCGTCTCGGACGTGAATACGCAGTATTTT
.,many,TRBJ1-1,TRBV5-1,CASSPQGDTEAFF,TGCGCCAGCAGCCCCCAAGGAGACACTGAAGCTTTCTTT
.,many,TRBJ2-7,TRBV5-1,CASSSEPRVGQYF,TGCGCCAGCAGCTCCGAGCCGAGGGTAGGGCAGTACTTC
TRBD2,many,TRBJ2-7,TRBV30,CAWSRLAGGPYEQYF,TGTGCCTGGAGCAGACTAGCGGGAGGGCCCTACGAGCAGTACTTC
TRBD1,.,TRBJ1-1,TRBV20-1,CRTGARDTNTEAFF,TGCAGGACAGGGGCTCGCGACACGAACACTGAAGCTTTCTTT
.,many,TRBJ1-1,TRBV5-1,CASSLITGTEAFF,TGCGCCAGCAGCTTGATTACGGGGACTGAAGCTTTCTTT
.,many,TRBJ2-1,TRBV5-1,CASSLFRGLNEQFF,TGCGCCAGCAGCTTGTTCCGGGGGTTGAATGAGCAGTTCTTC
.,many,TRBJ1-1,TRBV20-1,CSVPFQNTEAFF,TGCAGTGTCCCGTTCCAGAACACTGAAGCTTTCTTT
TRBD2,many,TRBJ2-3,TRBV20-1,CSAAKGLAGEDTQYF,TGCAGTGCTGCCAAGGGACTAGCGGGAGAAGATACGCAGTATTTT
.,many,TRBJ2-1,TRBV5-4,CASSLGVGESEQQFF,TGTGCCAGCAGCTTGGGGGTCGGGGAAAGCGAGCAGCAGTTCTTC
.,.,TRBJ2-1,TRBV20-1,CSARTAAQDNEQFF,TGCAGTGCTCGGACTGCAGCCCAGGACAATGAGCAGTTCTTC
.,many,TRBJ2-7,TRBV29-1,CSVEDYPESYEQYF,TGCAGCGTTGAAGACTATCCCGAGTCCTACGAGCAGTACTTC
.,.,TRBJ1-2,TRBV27,CASSLVNYGYTF,TGTGCCAGCAGTTTAGTCAACTATGGCTACACCTTC
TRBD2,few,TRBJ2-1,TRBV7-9,CASSPTSGRYNEQFF,TGTGCCAGCAGTCCGACTAGCGGGCGGTACAATGAGCAGTTCTTC
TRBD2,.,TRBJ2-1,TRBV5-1,CASSLNQRSSGSDEQFF,TGCGCCAGCAGCTTGAATCAGCGGTCTAGCGGGAGCGATGAGCAGTTCTTC
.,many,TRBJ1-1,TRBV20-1,CSARAAGHLNAEAFF,TGCAGTGCTAGAGCAGCGGGACACCTGAACGCTGAAGCTTTCTTT
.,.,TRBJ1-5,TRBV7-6,CASSLGGRGNQPQHF,TGTGCCAGCAGCTTAGGGGGACGGGGAAATCAGCCCCAGCATTTT
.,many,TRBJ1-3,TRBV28,CASSLLRLGNTIYF,TGTGCCAGCAGTTTATTGAGGCTGGGAAACACCATATATTTT
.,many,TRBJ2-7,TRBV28,CASSPWGSSSYEQYF,TGTGCCAGCAGCCCATGGGGGAGCAGCTCCTACGAGCAGTACTTC
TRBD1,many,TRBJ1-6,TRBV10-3,CATASMGTGRSPLHF,TGTGCCACCGCGTCGATGGGGACAGGGAGGTCACCCCTCCACTTT
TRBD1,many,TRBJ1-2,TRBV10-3,CAISETGRGDGYTF,TGTGCCATCAGTGAGACCGGCAGGGGGGACGGCTACACCTTC
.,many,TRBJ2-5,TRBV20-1,CSAPVNQETQYF,TGCAGTGCTCCAGTGAACCAAGAGACCCAGTACTTC
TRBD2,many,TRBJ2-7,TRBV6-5,CASSYSELLAGVGEQYF,TGTGCCAGCAGTTACTCGGAGCTACTAGCGGGAGTGGGCGAGCAGTACTTC
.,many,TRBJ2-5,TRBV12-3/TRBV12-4,CASSTFLTGQETQYF,TGTGCCAGCAGTACATTCCTAACGGGTCAAGAGACCCAGTACTTC
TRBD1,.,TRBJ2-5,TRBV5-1,CASSVGTGGETQYF,TGCGCCAGCAGCGTCGGGACAGGGGGGGAGACCCAGTACTTC
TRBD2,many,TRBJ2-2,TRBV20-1,CSARDGTSDNTGELFF,TGCAGTGCGAGAGACGGGACTAGCGATAACACCGGGGAGCTGTTTTTT
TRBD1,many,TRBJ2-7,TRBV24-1,CATSEGTGPYEQYF,TGTGCCACCAGTGAGGGGACAGGCCCCTACGAGCAGTACTTC